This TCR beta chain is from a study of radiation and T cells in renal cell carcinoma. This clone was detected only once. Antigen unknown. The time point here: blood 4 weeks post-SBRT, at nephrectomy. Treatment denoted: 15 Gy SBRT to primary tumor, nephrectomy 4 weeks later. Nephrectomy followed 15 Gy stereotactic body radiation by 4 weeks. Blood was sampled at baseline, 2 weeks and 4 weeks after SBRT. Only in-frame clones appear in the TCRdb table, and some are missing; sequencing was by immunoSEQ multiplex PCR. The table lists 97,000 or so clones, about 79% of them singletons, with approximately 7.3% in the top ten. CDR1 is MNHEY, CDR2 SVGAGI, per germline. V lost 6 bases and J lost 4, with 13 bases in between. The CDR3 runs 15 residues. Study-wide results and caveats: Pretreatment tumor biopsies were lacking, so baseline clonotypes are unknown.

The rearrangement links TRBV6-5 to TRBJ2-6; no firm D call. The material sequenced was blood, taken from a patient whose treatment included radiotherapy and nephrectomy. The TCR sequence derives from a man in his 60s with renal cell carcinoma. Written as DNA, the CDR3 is TGTGCCAGCAGCAGGCCGTCGCGGGGGGCCAACGTCCTGACTTTC. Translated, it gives CASSRPSRGANVLTF.